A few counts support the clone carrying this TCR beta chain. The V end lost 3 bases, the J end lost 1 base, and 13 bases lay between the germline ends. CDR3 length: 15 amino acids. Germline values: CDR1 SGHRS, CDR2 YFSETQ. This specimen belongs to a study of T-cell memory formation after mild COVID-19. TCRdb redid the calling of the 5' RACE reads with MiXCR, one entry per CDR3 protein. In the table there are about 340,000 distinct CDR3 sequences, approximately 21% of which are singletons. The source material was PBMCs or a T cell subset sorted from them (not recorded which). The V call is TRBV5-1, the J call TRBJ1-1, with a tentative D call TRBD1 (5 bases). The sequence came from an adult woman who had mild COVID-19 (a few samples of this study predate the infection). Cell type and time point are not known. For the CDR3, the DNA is TGCGCCAGCAGCTGGGTACAGGCTGGGAACACTGAAGCTTTCTTT. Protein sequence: CASSWVQAGNTEAFF.